This T cell receptor (beta chain) was sequenced for a study of shared clonotypes between healthy human individuals. Study-wide results and limits: Clonotypes shared by all four donors outscored non-shared clonotypes in generation probability. Shared across a handful of donors were around 4.7% of the naive CD4 clonotypes.

Note on this clone: The target antigen is unknown. The same CDR3 is also encoded by other DNA sequences in this sample.

CDR3 length: 14 amino acids. In germline, CDR1 is LGHNA, CDR2 YSLEER. Trimming removed 0 bases from V and 3 bases from J, with 9 bases in between. As defined, naive CD8 cells were CD45RO-negative and positively selected for CCR7, with terminally differentiated effector memory CD45RA+ cells excluded. Generated by immunoSEQ multiplex PCR, the TCRdb table keeps only in-frame clones and is missing some. The repertoire holds around 2,100,000 clones, with about 95% as singletons. The TCR originated in a man between 18 and 29 years old in good health. The J gene is TRBJ2-7, the V gene TRBV4-3, with a possible D match to TRBD1 (5 bases). The specimen sequenced was naive CD8+ T cells sorted from blood. The CDR3 sequence: CASSQDRTGYEQYF. CDR3 DNA: TGCGCCAGCAGCCAAGATAGAACAGGCTACGAGCAGTACTTC.